A single sample gave rise to the 10 T cell receptor beta chains below, sequenced in a study of blood T cell repertoires in COVID-19. The table came from immunoSEQ multiplex PCR; TCRdb's copy has only in-frame clones and leaves some out. The sample lists about 260,000 clones, 75% to 90% seen once, with over 2% in the top ten. Sequenced: peripheral blood. The receptors stem from a woman aged 50 to 65 who had recovered from COVID-19.

Only a few counts were recorded for this clone. V is TRBV5-8 and J is TRBJ2-7, with D maybe TRBD1 (6 bases). This CDR3 contains 16 residues. Trimming left V 5 bases short and J 0 bases short, with 18 bases between. Germline V lookup: CDR1 SGHTS, CDR2 YDEGEE. DNA of the CDR3: TGTGCCAGCAGTCCGGGCTCAGGGGATGGCTCCTACGAGCAGTACTTC. Translation: CASSPGSGDGSYEQYF.

The CDR3: CASSQILAPDEQFF. The CDR3 DNA is TGCGCCAGCAGCCAGATACTAGCCCCAGATGAGCAGTTCTTC. V gene TRBV4-3 combines with J gene TRBJ2-1; a weak D match, TRBD2 (6 bases). Germline V lookup: CDR1 LGHNA, CDR2 YSLEER. This CDR3 region has 14 residues. The germline V and J ends were trimmed by 3 bases and 8 bases, with 14 bases remaining between them.

The gene calls are TRBV27 and TRBJ2-7; 8 bases match TRBD2. Germline CDR1 and CDR2: MNHEY and SMNVEV (reference sequence). The CDR3 consists of 14 residues. V dropped 0 bases and J dropped 5; count of bases not matched to a gene: 3. The CDR3, as DNA: TGTGCCAGCAGTTTATCGAGCGGGGGACACGAGCAGTACTTC. Encoded protein: CASSLSSGGHEQYF.

This chain connects TRBV28 to TRBJ2-1; 12 nucleotides match TRBD1. Germline V lookup: CDR1 MDHEN, CDR2 SYDVKM. This CDR3 is built from 14 residues. V gave up 2 bases and J gave up 13 bases; unmatched junction bases: 6. The CDR3 nucleotides read TGTGCCAGCAGTTTACTGTCCGGGACAGGGGGCCAGTTCTTC. Translation gives CASSLLSGTGGQFF.

This chain links TRBV3-1 (or the pseudogene TRBV3-2) with TRBJ1-3; 9 nucleotides agree with TRBD1. Germline CDR1 is LGHDT and CDR2 is YNNKEL (reference sequence). With V trimmed by 7 bases and J by 4 bases, 20 bases remained unmatched. CDR3 length equals 19 residues. CDR3 protein: CASTNLRDRVGSRGNTIYF. The DNA of the CDR3 is TGTGCCAGCACCAACCTCCGGGACAGGGTGGGATCAAGAGGAAACACCATATATTTT.

V usage is TRBV9 and J usage is TRBJ2-1; tentatively, D is TRBD2 (5 bases). Per germline, CDR1 SGDLS and CDR2 YYNGEE. The CDR3 is 13 residues long. Trimming took 2 bases from V and 7 from J, leaving 10 bases between them. CDR3 bases: TGTGCCAGCAGCGTCATCGGGGAGAATGAGCAGTTCTTC. Translated: CASSVIGENEQFF.

The CDR3 bases are TGCAGTGCTAGTTCAGGGGTTGGGGCCAACGTCCTGACTTTC. Protein product: CSASSGVGANVLTF. The rearrangement links TRBV20-1 to TRBJ2-6; tentatively, D is TRBD1 (6 bases). CDR3 size: 14 residues. Per the germline V gene, CDR1 is DFQATT and CDR2 is SNEGSKA (reference sequence). V lost 3 bases and J 3 bases, leaving 9 bases between the germline ends.

J is TRBJ2-3 and V is TRBV5-1; 14 positions match TRBD2. This CDR3 has 15 amino acids. Germline V gene lookup returns CDR1 SGHRS and CDR2 YFSETQ. V shed 4 bases and J 4 bases; nucleotides not matched to a gene: 2. The CDR3 region is CASSPGLAGADTQYF. CDR3 in DNA: TGCGCCAGCAGCCCGGGACTAGCGGGAGCAGATACGCAGTATTTT.

CDR3 nucleotide sequence: TGTGCCAGCAGCTTCGGAGGGAACCCAGATACGCAGTATTTT. Residues: CASSFGGNPDTQYF. The chain joins TRBV5-5 to TRBJ2-3, with D possibly matching TRBD2 (6 bases). The CDR3 runs to 14 residues. Germline CDR1 is SGHKS and CDR2 is YYEKEE (reference sequence). Trimming took off 2 bases at V and 4 bases at J, with 11 bases between the two ends.

V usage is TRBV14 and J usage is TRBJ2-7; D gene ambiguous. The CDR3 length is 13 residues. V gave up 9 bases and J gave up 1 base, with 13 bases separating them. CDR1 and CDR2 (germline): SGHDN, FVKESK. CDR3 loop: CASQSRSSYEQYF. Here the CDR3 DNA reads TGTGCCAGTCAGTCCCGTTCATCCTACGAGCAGTACTTC.